The T cell receptor beta chain described here comes from a study of Graves' ophthalmopathy and Graves' hyperthyroidism. Across the whole study: Blood was drawn at initial diagnosis, before any treatment. Findings of the study overall: Blood also held most thyroid clonotypes expanded above 0.001 frequency.

This clonotype has at least ten counts. Antigen: not known. The V gene's germline CDR1 is DFQATT and CDR2 SNEGSKA (reference sequence). This CDR3 comprises 15 residues. V shed 5 bases and J shed 0 bases, with 17 bases lying between them. CAS ≥3, NOSPECS ≥4, moderate-to-severe activity and duration under 3 months marked donors with ophthalmopathy. Isolation of PBMCs was performed using roughly 10 ml of fresh peripheral blood. Amplified TCR beta CDR3 regions were obtained using RNA transcripts as template. Amplification began with first-round RT-PCR using HTBI primers, then second-round multiplex PCR was performed. TCRdb used MiXCR to reprocess the multiplex PCR reads, holding one entry per CDR3 protein. The repertoire consists of roughly 700,000 distinct CDR3 sequences, with 40% occurring once and the leading ten covering 44%.

The clonotype originates from an adult man with Graves' ophthalmopathy. The rearrangement links TRBV20-1 to TRBJ2-7; D gene uncertain. The sample taken for sequencing was peripheral blood. CDR3 sequence reads: CSAGSASTYSYEQYF. CDR3 nucleotides: TGCAGTGCTGGGTCAGCGTCAACGTACTCCTACGAGCAGTACTTC.